The 23 T cell receptor beta chains below all came from one sample that was sequenced in a study of Graves' ophthalmopathy and Graves' hyperthyroidism. Amplification targeted the TCR beta CDR3 regions, with RNA transcripts as the source material. First-round RT-PCR with HTBI primers preceded a second-round multiplex PCR. In TCRdb, the multiplex PCR reads were re-called with MiXCR into one record per CDR3 protein. The table includes 200,000 to 250,000 distinct CDR3 sequences, around a fifth detected once. Source material: peripheral blood. Source of these receptors: a woman aged 45-60 years with Graves' ophthalmopathy.

This clonotype has at least ten counts. J is TRBJ1-3 and V is TRBV20-1; D not certain. CDR3 length: 13 residues. Germline V lookup: CDR1 DFQATT, CDR2 SNEGSKA (reference sequence). The ends were cut back, 8 bases at V and 3 bases at J, with 14 bases in the middle. The CDR3 DNA follows: TGCAGTATCCCCGTACTGGGTGGAAACACCATATATTTT. Residues: CSIPVLGGNTIYF.

This clonotype was counted ten times or more. The V and J genes are TRBV20-1 and TRBJ2-7, with D possibly matching TRBD2 (6 bases). CDR3 length: 12 amino acids. Germline V gene data show CDR1 as DFQATT and CDR2 as SNEGSKA (reference sequence). V was trimmed by 6 bases and J by 1 base, leaving 10 bases between them. As DNA, the CDR3 is TGCAGTGCCACGGGGGAATCCTACGAGCAGTACTTC. Encoded protein: CSATGESYEQYF.

This clonotype was seen ten or more times. The V and J genes are TRBV11-2 and TRBJ1-1; D gene ambiguous. The CDR3 consists of 14 residues. Between the trimmed V and J ends, which lost 4 bases and 1 base, there was a span of 10 bases. Germline-derived CDR1 and CDR2 are SGHAT and FQNNGV. CDR3 protein: CASSSALPNTEAFF. CDR3 nucleotides: TGTGCCAGCAGCTCAGCCCTACCGAACACTGAAGCTTTCTTT.

Comments on this clonotype: A read error may explain this, as a much larger clone is one base away. This chain connects TRBV7-9 to TRBJ2-7, with D maybe TRBD1 (7 bases). Germline values: CDR1 SEHNR, CDR2 FQNEAQ (reference sequence). The CDR3 consists of 13 residues. In nucleotides, the CDR3 is TGTGCCAGCAGGTCGACCAGGGGGGTCGAGCAGTGCTTC. Its protein product is CASRSTRGVEQCF.

The chain joins TRBV15 to TRBJ2-5; 9 bases match TRBD2. Germline V gene data show CDR1 as LNHNV and CDR2 as YYDKDF (reference sequence). This CDR3 is built from 14 residues. The ends lost 9 bases at V and 1 base at J; junction bases unmatched: 6. This chain's CDR3 is CATRTSAIQETQYF. For the CDR3, the DNA is TGTGCCACGAGGACTAGCGCGATCCAAGAGACCCAGTACTTC.

In its sample, this clonotype was seen many times. This chain joins TRBV27 and TRBJ2-3; 8 positions match TRBD2. Germline values: CDR1 MNHEY, CDR2 SMNVEV (reference sequence). J gave up 2 bases and V 3 bases, and 10 bases lay outside the gene matches. This CDR3 spans 17 amino acids. The DNA for the CDR3 is TGTGCCAGCAGTTTGAGACCGGGGGGGACTTTCACAGATACGCAGTATTTT. Its protein is CASSLRPGGTFTDTQYF.

This clonotype was seen ten or more times. The V call is TRBV20-1, the J call TRBJ2-7; D is possibly TRBD1 (5 bases). Deletions cut 0 bases from V and 2 bases from J, with 14 bases between. The CDR3 is made up of 15 amino acids. Germline lookup yields CDR1 DFQATT and CDR2 SNEGSKA (reference sequence). The CDR3 reads CSARDLEAGTYEQYF. CDR3 DNA sequence: TGCAGTGCTAGAGATCTTGAGGCAGGGACCTACGAGCAGTACTTC.

As concerns this clonotype: One base away lies a much larger clone, so this may be a sequencing read error. The CDR3 region is CATTGSESPLHF. In nucleotides, the CDR3 is TGTGCCACGACAGGCTCGGAATCACCCCTCCACTTT. V is TRBV10-3 and J is TRBJ1-6; TRBD1 is a possible D gene (6 bases). The CDR3 runs to 12 residues. Per germline, CDR1 ENHRY and CDR2 SYGVKD. V dropped 10 bases and J dropped 10 bases, with 14 bases sitting between them.

This clonotype was seen a few times. The chain couples TRBV30 to TRBJ2-7; 7 positions agree with TRBD1. Unmatched junction bases numbered 10, after V lost 4 bases and J lost 4 bases. Germline loops: CDR1 GTSNPN, CDR2 SVGIG (reference sequence). This CDR3 comprises 14 residues. CDR3 nucleotide sequence: TGTGCCTGGACCTCCAGCAGGGGGTGGTACGAGCAGTACTTC. Its translation is CAWTSSRGWYEQYF.

The table lists this clonotype with a few counts. The V gene is TRBV28, the J gene TRBJ2-7; the match to TRBD2 covers 10 bases. The CDR3 is 15 amino acids. V gave up 6 bases and J gave up 4 bases; unmatched junction bases: 9. Germline V gene lookup returns CDR1 MDHEN and CDR2 SYDVKM. CDR3 bases: TGTGCCAGCAGCTCGATAGAGCGGGGGGGGTACGAGCAGTACTTC. Residues: CASSSIERGGYEQYF.

In this sample, this clonotype turned up a few times. This chain connects TRBV4-1 to TRBJ2-7, with 11 bases lining up with TRBD2. This CDR3 is 16 amino acids long. Germline CDR1 and CDR2: MGHRA and YSYEKL. V was clipped by 1 base and J by 4 bases; unmatched bases: 6. CDR3 sequence (DNA): TGCGCCAGCAGCCAAGCTACCGGGACTAGCGGATACGAGCAGTACTTC. It specifies CASSQATGTSGYEQYF.

This clonotype showed up just a few times. One end of the junction does not line up with germline, which may come from a read error. The rearrangement links TRBV18 to TRBJ1-3; D call uncertain. This CDR3 is built from 15 residues. Per the germline V gene, CDR1 is KGHSH and CDR2 is LQKENI. The chain's CDR3 is CASSPQVFSGNTIYF. Here the CDR3 DNA reads TGTGCCAGCTCGCCACAAGTTTTCTCTGGAAACACCATATATTTT.

This clonotype appeared many times. The rearrangement uses TRBV27 and TRBJ2-7; 8 bases map to TRBD2. This CDR3 has 14 amino acids. Germline V gene data show CDR1 as MNHEY and CDR2 as SMNVEV (reference sequence). Trimming cost V 6 bases and J 3 bases; bases outside gene matches: 7. CDR3 protein: CASRRGSGNYEQYF. CDR3 DNA: TGTGCCAGCAGGCGGGGTAGCGGGAACTACGAGCAGTACTTC.

This clonotype was recorded many times. The chain is built from TRBV6-5 and TRBJ2-7; the D gene is possibly TRBD2 (6 bases). Germline CDR1 and CDR2: MNHEY and SVGAGI. Trimming pared 2 bases from V and 10 bases from J, leaving 15 bases between. CDR3 length: 13 residues. CDR3 in amino acids: CASSYRDGREQYF. The CDR3 bases are TGTGCCAGCAGTTACCGGGACGGGAGAGAACAGTACTTC.

The chain carries TRBV7-9 and TRBJ2-5; tentatively, D is TRBD1 (6 bases). CDR1 and CDR2 (germline): SEHNR, FQNEAQ (reference sequence). V shed 8 bases and J shed 5 bases, with 21 bases lying between them. The CDR3 has 15 residues. CDR3 nucleotide sequence: TGTGCCAGCGGCGGTTCACAGGGAATATTGGAGACCCAGTACTTC. This encodes CASGGSQGILETQYF.

In its sample, this clonotype was seen a few times. This CDR3 reads CASSLGSYPYEQYF. The CDR3 DNA is TGTGCCAGCAGCTTAGGGTCCTACCCCTACGAGCAGTACTTC. The chain couples TRBV7-2 to TRBJ2-7; D is uncertain. The CDR3 consists of 14 residues. V dropped 1 base and J dropped 2 bases, with 9 bases sitting between them. CDR1 SGHTA and CDR2 FQGNSA come from the germline V gene.

This clonotype was counted ten times or more. The chain combines TRBV6-5 with TRBJ1-5, with TRBD1 identical over 9 bases. The CDR3 totals 15 residues. Germline V lookup: CDR1 MNHEY, CDR2 SVGAGI. Trimming removed 7 bases from V and 5 bases from J; junction bases left unmatched: 9. The CDR3 DNA follows: TGTGCCAGCATCCCGACAGGGGGGCACGATCAGCCCCAGCATTTT. Its translation: CASIPTGGHDQPQHF.

This clonotype was observed many times. CDR3 DNA: TGCAGCGGGGGACGGTACTACGAGCAGTACTTC. This translates into CSGGRYYEQYF. The rearrangement joins TRBV29-1 to TRBJ2-7; TRBD1 or TRBD2 may be the D gene (5 bases each). V was pared by 7 bases and J by 3 bases, with 10 bases between. This CDR3 is built from 11 residues. Germline CDR1 reads SQVTM; CDR2 reads ANQGSEA.

At least ten counts were recorded for this clonotype. In DNA form, the CDR3 reads TGTGCCAGCACCAGACCGATCTCGGGAGAGACCCAGTACTTC. Translation: CASTRPISGETQYF. The chain uses TRBV6-2 or TRBV6-3 and TRBJ2-5; D gene unclear. Trimming took 7 bases from V and 4 from J, leaving 16 bases between them. Per the germline V gene, CDR1 is MNHEY and CDR2 is SVGEGT. The CDR3 is 14 residues long.

The chain links TRBV12-3 or TRBV12-4 to TRBJ1-1; 11 bases agree with TRBD1. The CDR3 contains 16 residues. The junction had 11 bases not matched to a gene; V was cut back by 5 bases and J by 6 bases. CDR3 protein: CASSRHIGTGGAEAFF. The CDR3 bases are TGTGCCAGCAGTCGCCACATCGGGACAGGGGGGGCTGAAGCTTTCTTT.

The CDR3 loop reads CASKGLGMNTEAFF. The CDR3 DNA follows: TGTGCCAGCAAGGGCCTGGGGATGAACACTGAAGCTTTCTTT. The rearrangement joins TRBV28 to TRBJ1-1; D not certain. CDR3 length: 14 amino acids. Germline V gene data show CDR1 as MDHEN and CDR2 as SYDVKM. V was shortened by 7 bases and J by 0 bases, with 12 bases between the two germline ends.

This clonotype was seen repeatedly, ten times or more. The V call is TRBV2, the J call TRBJ1-1, with 7 bases fitting TRBD1. Germline V gives CDR1 SNHLY, CDR2 FYNNEI. The V and J ends lost 3 bases and 0 bases, in that order; junction bases with no gene match: 4. There are 15 residues in the CDR3. CDR3 sequence reads: CASSESRGLNTEAFF. The CDR3 DNA sequence: TGTGCCAGCAGTGAGAGCAGGGGGTTGAACACTGAAGCTTTCTTT.

The chain is built from TRBV7-3 and TRBJ2-2, with TRBD2 matching 7 bases. The CDR3 length is 15 residues. The germline CDR1 and CDR2 sequences are SGHTA and FQGTGA. Losses at the gene ends were 6 bases for V and 3 bases for J; bases not matched to a gene: 7. Written as DNA, the CDR3 is TGTGCCAGCAGTCTTACGACTAGCTACACCGGGGAGCTGTTTTTT. Translating it yields CASSLTTSYTGELFF.